The clone carrying this T cell receptor beta chain showed up just once. Antigen: not known. Compared with germline, one end of the junction differs, possibly owing to a read error. The data are from a study of tumor and adjacent non-tumor tissue in lung cancer. As for the study in general: Stage I to III disease affected roughly 10 men and 5 women aged about 30 to 76. On average, productive TCRbeta reads reached about 4 million per sample. Study-wide results and limits: Tumor repertoires had a smaller top 100 clone share than normal lung. Compared with tumor, normal lung showed significantly lower TCR diversity.

TCRbeta libraries were built with three rounds of nested PCR, modified from ARM-PCR. From the multiplex PCR reads, TCRdb called clonotypes with MiXCR, one entry per CDR3 protein. The profile shows 75,000 to 95,000 distinct CDR3 sequences, less than 80% of them singletons. Germline CDR1 LGHNA, CDR2 YNFKEQ. The CDR3 length is 19 residues. No cell sorting was done before RNA was extracted from the tissue. The V call is TRBV4-2, the J call TRBJ2-4, with D maybe TRBD2 (5 bases). This TCR came from a man aged 55 to 69 with non-small cell lung cancer. The source material was lung tumor tissue. The CDR3 nucleotides read TGTGCCAGCAGCCAAGCGCAGGCTAGCAGATCGTTAGTCAAAAACATTCAGTGCTTC. Protein sequence: CASSQAQASRSLVKNIQCF.